Below, one TCR beta chain is given with its context. Its antigen remains unidentified. These data are taken from a study of Ad26.COV2.S vaccination and SARS-CoV-2 variants. Study-wide background: Once or twice, 56 days apart, Ad26.COV2.S was delivered intramuscularly. Overall study findings and caveats: Vaccine recipients surpassed placebo recipients in spike-specific TCR breadth.

TCRdb keeps only in-frame clones here, not all; method: immunoSEQ multiplex PCR. The sample consists of roughly 510,000 clones, roughly nine tenths of them appearing once. The treatment: around 19 received Ad26.COV2.S at low or high dose, single or two shots; a few received placebo; per-sample allocation not given. Samples came from day 63 after the first vaccine or placebo injection. This receptor was obtained from a person aged 18-65 years who received the Ad26.COV2.S COVID-19 vaccine or a placebo. Sequencing used peripheral blood, obtained in a trial of Ad26.COV2.S vaccine versus placebo.

The CDR3 DNA follows: TGTGCCAGTAGTAACGCGGAGTGGGACCGTGGGCATCAGCCCCAGCATTTT. As protein: CASSNAEWDRGHQPQHF. The chain carries TRBV19 and TRBJ1-5; the D gene is possibly TRBD1 (5 bases). The germline gives CDR1 LNHDA, CDR2 SQIVND (reference sequence). The CDR3 runs 17 residues. V was shortened by 4 bases and J by 5 bases, with 21 bases between the two germline ends. Full variable domain (remainder filled in from reference TRBV19 and TRBJ1-5): DGGITQSPKYLFRKEGQNVTLSCEQNLNHDAMYWYRQDPGQGLRLIYYSQIVNDFQKGDIAEGYSVSREKKESFPLTVTSAQKNPTAFYLCASSNAEWDRGHQPQHFGDGTRLSIL.